Below are 9 T cell receptor beta chains sequenced from a single sample in a study of cytomegalovirus exposure and HLA in healthy donors. Libraries were prepared by immunoSEQ multiplex PCR; TCRdb keeps only in-frame clonotypes and omits some of them. The data show over 90,000 clones, about 95% seen once. The sequenced material came from PBMCs. Receptors were obtained from a woman younger than 35 in good health and CMV-seronegative.

This chain joins TRBV15 and TRBJ2-1; 8 bases are shared with TRBD2. The length of the CDR3 is 16 residues. The V segment lost 3 bases and the J segment 4 bases; nucleotides outside the gene matches: 8. Per the germline V gene, CDR1 is LNHNV and CDR2 is YYDKDF (reference sequence). Written as DNA, the CDR3 is TGTGCCACCAGCAGGGGAGGACTAGCTCTGTACAATGAGCAGTTCTTC. This codes for CATSRGGLALYNEQFF.

The genes are TRBV18 and TRBJ2-7; 10 bases are shared with TRBD1. The CDR3 sequence is 15 residues long. V shed 5 bases, J shed 4 bases, and the junction held 8 bases outside the gene matches. Germline CDR1 reads KGHSH; CDR2 reads LQKENI. CDR3 sequence (DNA): TGTGCCAGCTCAAACGCCGGGACAGGGGCTTACGAGCAGTACTTC. Its protein product is CASSNAGTGAYEQYF.

The chain employs TRBV18 and TRBJ2-7; D is perhaps TRBD1 (5 bases). Germline loops: CDR1 KGHSH, CDR2 LQKENI. With 3 bases removed from V and 4 bases from J, the gap between germline ends came to 13 bases. The CDR3 covers 14 residues. The CDR3: CASSPSTASYEQYF. The CDR3 DNA is TGTGCCAGCTCACCGTCGACAGCTAGTTACGAGCAGTACTTC.

The chain carries TRBV7-6 and TRBJ2-3, with 9 bases fitting TRBD1. J lost 3 bases, V lost 5 bases, and 6 bases had no gene match. The CDR3 is 15 residues long. Germline V CDR1 and CDR2: SGHVS, FNYEAQ. This CDR3 reads CASSLGQGGTDTQYF. The CDR3 coding sequence is TGTGCCAGCAGCCTGGGACAGGGTGGGACAGATACGCAGTATTTT.

Only one count was recorded for this clone. V usage is TRBV30 and J usage is TRBJ1-2, with D unresolved. Trimming left V 0 bases short and J 7 bases short, with 9 bases between. CDR1 GTSNPN and CDR2 SVGIG come from the germline V gene (reference sequence). The CDR3 loop spans 12 amino acids. CDR3 sequence reads: CAWSVQRVGYTF. CDR3 sequence (DNA): TGTGCCTGGAGTGTACAGAGGGTTGGCTACACCTTC.

The chain recombines TRBV6-1 with TRBJ1-2, with 8 positions matching TRBD1. Germline V gene data show CDR1 as MNHNS and CDR2 as SASEGT. The CDR3 has 12 residues. V shed 6 bases and J 8 bases; nucleotides not matched to a gene: 5. CDR3 protein: CASRGTGGGYTF. The CDR3 nucleotides are TGTGCCAGCAGAGGGACAGGCGGAGGCTACACCTTC.

V usage is TRBV11-3 and J usage is TRBJ2-3; 8 nucleotides agree with TRBD2. The germline gives CDR1 SGHNT, CDR2 YENEEA. This CDR3 spans 17 amino acids. V lost 5 bases and J lost 2; bases outside the gene matches: 12. CDR3 protein: CASSPYSGGGNTDTQYF. CDR3 in DNA: TGTGCCAGCAGCCCCTACAGTGGCGGGGGGAACACAGATACGCAGTATTTT.

The CDR3 region has the DNA TGCGCCAGCAGCCAAGATCACAGCTACGAGCAGTACTTC. This sequence encodes CASSQDHSYEQYF. V usage is TRBV4-3 and J usage is TRBJ2-7; no definite D call. In germline, CDR1 is LGHNA, CDR2 YSLEER. V was trimmed by 0 bases and J by 3 bases, leaving 6 bases between them. The CDR3 spans 13 residues.

V usage is TRBV11-2 and J usage is TRBJ2-1; 10 positions match TRBD2. The V gene's germline CDR1 is SGHAT and CDR2 FQNNGV. V shed 5 bases, J shed 7 bases, and the junction held 17 bases outside the gene matches. This CDR3 is built from 18 residues. CDR3 sequence (DNA): TGTGCCAGCAGCCCTGTTCGGAGCGGGAGGGCCTTGGGGAATGAGCAGTTCTTC. This codes for CASSPVRSGRALGNEQFF.